A selection of T cell receptor beta chains follows, all from one sample in a study of cytomegalovirus exposure and HLA in healthy donors. Only in-frame clones appear in the TCRdb table, and some are missing; sequencing was by immunoSEQ multiplex PCR. This sample yields over 100,000 clones, of which 75% to 80% are seen a single time; approximately 5% belongs to the top ten. The sequenced material came from PBMCs. The receptors stem from a man aged 60 to 75 in good health and CMV-seropositive. Both conserved end residues are part of each CDR3. Fields, in order: V gene, J gene, clone size, D gene, CDR3 DNA, CDR3 protein. D genes are given only for firm matches. Size is stated for part of the rows, as once, few or many counts, or as a class when the clone is expanded.

TRBV5-1	TRBJ1-6	many	.	TGCGCCAGCAGCTTGACGGAGTCTAATTCACCCCTCCACTTT	CASSLTESNSPLHF
TRBV7-6	TRBJ2-1	few	.	TGTGCCAGCAGCTTGAACAGCTACAATGAGCAGTTCTTC	CASSLNSYNEQFF
TRBV5-1	TRBJ2-7	.	.	TGCGCCAGCAGCTTGATGGGGGGGCGCTCCTACGAGCAGTACTTC	CASSLMGGRSYEQYF
TRBV27	TRBJ1-3	.	.	TGTGCCAGCAGTTCAGCGAGCTCTGGAAACACCATATATTTT	CASSSASSGNTIYF
TRBV2	TRBJ1-1	.	.	TGTGCCAGCACCCCGGGGGTGAACACTGAAGCTTTCTTT	CASTPGVNTEAFF
TRBV28	TRBJ2-7	.	TRBD1	TGTGCCAGCAGCGCGGGGGACAGGGGGGCCTTGGAGCAGTACTTC	CASSAGDRGALEQYF
TRBV6-4	TRBJ2-3	.	TRBD2	TGTGCCAGCAGTGACTCTAGCGGGGGGGCGACAGATACGCAGTATTTT	CASSDSSGGATDTQYF
TRBV6-1	TRBJ1-1	.	.	TGTGCCAGCAGTGAAGACAGGAGAGGCACTGAAGCTTTCTTT	CASSEDRRGTEAFF
TRBV18	TRBJ1-2	.	.	TGTGCCAGCTCACCAGACAGCCTCTATGGCTACACCTTC	CASSPDSLYGYTF
TRBV6-5	TRBJ1-2	.	.	TGTGCCAGCAGTTACGGTCGCGTTTTAAACTATGGCTACACCTTC	CASSYGRVLNYGYTF
TRBV5-1	TRBJ2-3	once	TRBD1	TGCGCCAGCAGCCGTGGACAGGTAACAGATACGCAGTATTTT	CASSRGQVTDTQYF